One sample yielded the 20 T cell receptor beta chains listed below, sequenced in a study of CD8+ T cells in alopecia areata. In each case, RNA was isolated and then reverse transcribed into cDNA as the sequencing template. TCRdb's table, derived via immunoSEQ multiplex PCR, lists solely in-frame clones and lacks some. This table has about 200,000 clones, around two fifths appearing once. Sample treatment: oral pan-JAK inhibitor, 5-10 mg twice daily. This specimen consisted of CD4+ T cells sorted from blood, obtained at roughly week 30, from a patient treated with tofacitinib. The receptors stem from a human donor with alopecia areata.

The rearrangement joins TRBV11-2 to TRBJ2-2, with D tentatively TRBD1 or TRBD2 (5 bases each). Germline loops: CDR1 SGHAT, CDR2 FQNNGV. The CDR3 is 15 residues long. Trimming removed 5 bases at V and 2 bases at J, with 12 bases between. The CDR3 is CASSPGTGNTGELFF. The CDR3 DNA sequence: TGTGCCAGCAGCCCGGGGACGGGAAACACCGGGGAGCTGTTTTTT.

The chain couples TRBV7-6 to TRBJ2-5; 7 nucleotides agree with TRBD2. CDR3 length: 16 amino acids. V was clipped by 0 bases and J by 1 base; unmatched bases: 5. CDR1 SGHVS and CDR2 FNYEAQ come from the germline V gene. In DNA, the CDR3 is TGTGCCAGCAGCTTAGCTGGGACTAACATCCAAGAGACCCAGTACTTC. Its protein product is CASSLAGTNIQETQYF.

This clone was seen only a few times. The identical CDR3 is also encoded by other nucleotide sequences in the sample. The chain joins TRBV4-1 to TRBJ2-3, with TRBD1 as a possible D gene (6 bases). The V end was cut by 0 bases, the J end by 6 bases, with 7 bases between. The germline V gene encodes CDR1 MGHRA and CDR2 YSYEKL. The CDR3 runs 13 residues. CDR3: CASSQEGADTQYF. In DNA, the CDR3 is TGCGCCAGCAGCCAAGAGGGGGCCGATACGCAGTATTTT.

The rearrangement links TRBV19 to TRBJ2-7; 8 bases line up with TRBD2. The CDR3 length is 14 residues. Losses at the gene ends were 5 bases for V and 0 bases for J; bases not matched to a gene: 3. Germline CDR1 and CDR2: LNHDA and SQIVND (reference sequence). The CDR3 bases are TGTGCCAGTAGTGCAAGCGGGAGCTCCTACGAGCAGTACTTC. Translating gives CASSASGSSYEQYF.

This chain links TRBV27 with TRBJ1-1, with TRBD1 matching 7 bases. The CDR3 length is 16 residues. The junction had 8 bases not matched to a gene; V was cut back by 4 bases and J by 0 bases. Germline CDR1 MNHEY, CDR2 SMNVEV (reference sequence). Here the CDR3 reads CASSSPGQRMNTEAFF. The CDR3 DNA reads TGTGCCAGCAGTTCGCCGGGACAGAGAATGAACACTGAAGCTTTCTTT.

The V call is TRBV6-1, the J call TRBJ2-7; 7 positions agree with TRBD2. Germline CDR1 reads MNHNS; CDR2 reads SASEGT. The trim removed 2 bases at V and 5 bases at J, leaving 6 bases unmatched. The CDR3 contains 14 residues. In DNA, the CDR3 is TGTGCCAGCAGTGAACGCGGGAGAATCGACGAGCAGTACTTC. Translated: CASSERGRIDEQYF.

The CDR3 region is CASSQGAGRNTGELFF. Here the CDR3 DNA reads TGTGCCAGCAGCCAAGGTGCGGGGCGCAACACCGGGGAGCTGTTTTTT. The rearrangement uses TRBV4-2 and TRBJ2-2, with D possibly TRBD2 on 6 matching bases. The CDR3 has 16 residues. The V end lost 1 base, the J end lost 2 bases, and 11 bases lay between the germline ends. CDR1 is LGHNA, CDR2 YNFKEQ, per germline.

The CDR3 region is CAISESRDRAYEQYF. As DNA, the CDR3 is TGTGCCATCAGTGAGTCCCGAGACAGGGCCTACGAGCAGTACTTC. The genes are TRBV10-3 and TRBJ2-7, with 7 bases matching TRBD1. V dropped 0 bases and J dropped 2; count of bases not matched to a gene: 4. Germline loops: CDR1 ENHRY, CDR2 SYGVKD. The CDR3 consists of 15 residues.

The chain uses TRBV29-1 and TRBJ1-1; D is undetermined. This CDR3 contains 10 residues. V was trimmed by 4 bases and J by 2 bases, leaving 2 bases between them. CDR1 is SQVTM and CDR2 is ANQGSEA in the germline V gene. The CDR3 loop reads CSVVNTEAFF. The CDR3 DNA reads as TGCAGCGTTGTCAACACTGAAGCTTTCTTT.

V gene TRBV29-1 combines with J gene TRBJ2-3; 9 nucleotides line up with TRBD1. Germline lookup yields CDR1 SQVTM and CDR2 ANQGSEA. The V and J ends lost 8 bases and 6 bases, in that order; junction bases with no gene match: 6. The CDR3 runs 12 residues. The CDR3 region is CSWTGVSDTQYF. The DNA for the CDR3 is TGCAGCTGGACAGGGGTATCGGATACGCAGTATTTT.

The rearrangement links TRBV2 to TRBJ2-5, with D possibly being TRBD1 (6 bases). Trimming cost V 2 bases and J 5 bases, with 12 bases left between them. Germline loops: CDR1 SNHLY, CDR2 FYNNEI. This CDR3 is 14 amino acids long. CDR3 bases: TGTGCCAGCAGTGAACAGGCAGGGGCGGAGACCCAGTACTTC. Amino acid sequence: CASSEQAGAETQYF. The variable domain in full, completed from reference TRBV2 and TRBJ2-5, reads EPEVTQTPSHQVTQMGQEVILRCVPISNHLYFYWYRQILGQKVEFLVSFYNNEISEKSEIFDDQFSVERPDGSNFTLKIRSTKLEDSAMYFCASSEQAGAETQYFGPGTRLLVL.

The chain is built from TRBV5-1 and TRBJ2-6, with D maybe TRBD1 (5 bases). This CDR3 is 17 amino acids long. Germline V CDR1 and CDR2: SGHRS, YFSETQ. The ends were cut back, 4 bases at V and 2 bases at J, with 16 bases in the middle. CDR3 coding DNA: TGCGCCAGCAGCCAGCAGGGCGGCCAGGCTGGGGCCAACGTCCTGACTTTC. The encoded protein is CASSQQGGQAGANVLTF.

This clone was seen a handful of times. V usage is TRBV30 and J usage is TRBJ1-5, with D hard to call. With 0 bases removed from V and 7 bases from J, the gap between germline ends came to 7 bases. There are 12 residues in the CDR3. Germline CDR1 and CDR2: GTSNPN and SVGIG (reference sequence). The CDR3 coding sequence is TGTGCCTGGAGTGTAGAACGGCAGCCCCAGCATTTT. The encoded protein is CAWSVERQPQHF.

J is TRBJ1-2 and V is TRBV30, with unresolved D. Germline CDR1 reads GTSNPN; CDR2 reads SVGIG (reference sequence). This CDR3 is built from 14 residues. V was clipped by 2 bases and J by 4 bases, with 14 bases between them. The DNA of the CDR3 is TGTGCCTGGAGTCCCAACCAGCAGCCCTATGGCTACACCTTC. Amino acids: CAWSPNQQPYGYTF.

The table lists this clone with a few counts. The chain carries TRBV13 and TRBJ2-1; 9 bases agree with TRBD1. The CDR3 consists of 12 residues. The junction had 5 bases not matched to a gene; V was cut back by 7 bases and J by 10 bases. Germline V gene data show CDR1 as PRHDT and CDR2 as FYEKMQ (reference sequence). The CDR3 DNA reads as TGTGCCAGCACCGGGACAGGGAACGAGCAGTTCTTC. It yields the protein CASTGTGNEQFF. Full variable domain (missing parts from reference TRBV13 and TRBJ2-1): AAGVIQSPRHLIKEKRETATLKCYPIPRHDTVYWYQQGPGQDPQFLISFYEKMQSDKGSIPDRFSAQQFSDYHSELNMSSLELGDSALYFCASTGTGNEQFFGPGTRLTVL.

V and J are TRBV27 and TRBJ1-6; D uncertain. Trimming pared 4 bases from V and 4 bases from J, leaving 8 bases between. Germline V lookup: CDR1 MNHEY, CDR2 SMNVEV (reference sequence). The CDR3 has 14 residues. The CDR3 coding sequence is TGTGCCAGCAGTTCCGAACTTTATAATTCACCCCTCCACTTT. It is translated as CASSSELYNSPLHF.

The sample holds a few counts of this clone. The rearrangement uses TRBV2 and TRBJ2-2; 10 nucleotides agree with TRBD2. Losses at the gene ends were 3 bases for V and 5 bases for J; bases not matched to a gene: 3. This CDR3 has 15 residues. Germline V gene data show CDR1 as SNHLY and CDR2 as FYNNEI. CDR3 coding DNA: TGTGCCAGCAGTGATTCTAGCGGGGGAACCGGGGAGCTGTTTTTT. It codes for CASSDSSGGTGELFF. The entire variable domain, with the rest obtained from reference TRBV2 and TRBJ2-2, is as follows: EPEVTQTPSHQVTQMGQEVILRCVPISNHLYFYWYRQILGQKVEFLVSFYNNEISEKSEIFDDQFSVERPDGSNFTLKIRSTKLEDSAMYFCASSDSSGGTGELFFGEGSRLTVL.

V is TRBV9 and J is TRBJ2-7; 8 nucleotides line up with TRBD2. V was clipped by 4 bases and J by 6 bases; unmatched bases: 9. Germline values: CDR1 SGDLS, CDR2 YYNGEE. CDR3 length equals 14 residues. The CDR3 reads CASSRRSGGREQYF. CDR3 coding DNA: TGTGCCAGCAGCCGCAGGTCGGGAGGGCGCGAGCAGTACTTC. Supplemented by reference TRBV9 and TRBJ2-7, the full variable domain reads DSGVTQTPKHLITATGQRVTLRCSPRSGDLSVYWYQQSLDQGLQFLIQYYNGEERAKGNILERFSAQQFPDLHSELNLSSLELGDSALYFCASSRRSGGREQYFGPGTRLTVT.

This clone has more than one count but fewer than ten. The CDR3 region is CAISDGTTNSPLHF. The CDR3 DNA follows: TGTGCCATCAGTGACGGGACAACGAATTCACCCCTCCACTTT. The chain carries TRBV10-3 and TRBJ1-6, with a possible D match to TRBD1 (6 bases). V was shortened by 3 bases and J by 7 bases, with 10 bases between the two germline ends. The length of the CDR3 is 14 residues. CDR1 and CDR2 (germline): ENHRY, SYGVKD.

The rearrangement links TRBV19 to TRBJ1-5; D is perhaps TRBD1 (5 bases). Deletions cut 8 bases from V and 4 bases from J, with 12 bases between. Looked up from germline, CDR1 is LNHDA and CDR2 is SQIVND (reference sequence). This CDR3 contains 13 residues. CDR3 sequence: CASGWGTNQPQHF. CDR3 DNA sequence: TGTGCCAGTGGTTGGGGGACGAATCAGCCCCAGCATTTT.